This TCR beta chain originates from a study of control samples from healthy donors and cancer patients. The table came from immunoSEQ multiplex PCR; TCRdb's copy has only in-frame clones and leaves some out. Of about 98,000 clones in the sample, 82% were seen once. The sample taken for sequencing was blood. The clonotype originates from a man between 60 and 75 years old in good health.

CDR3 region: CASSLYHPRQEAWSYTF. DNA for the CDR3: TGTGCCAGCAGCTTATATCACCCCAGACAGGAAGCCTGGAGCTACACCTTC. The genes are TRBV7-8 and TRBJ1-2, with a possible D match to TRBD1 (6 bases). V was clipped by 2 bases and J by 9 bases, with 25 bases between them. Germline CDR1 is SGHVS and CDR2 is FQNEAQ. The CDR3 runs 17 residues.